Sequencing of this T cell receptor (beta chain) was carried out in a study of T cells in Graves' hyperthyroidism and ophthalmopathy. Graves' hyperthyroidism was deemed stable absent ophthalmopathy progression within 18 months. Study-wide results and caveats: The blood repertoire included most of the expanded thyroid clonotypes above 0.001.

Amplification yielded TCR beta CDR3 regions, with RNA transcripts as the source. The HTBI primer set served for first-round RT-PCR of the TCR CDR3. TCRdb processed the multiplex PCR reads anew with MiXCR; each CDR3 protein has one entry. The sample has 610,000 or so distinct CDR3 sequences, roughly 46% seen once. With respect to this clonotype: Its target is not known.

This TCR derives from a woman aged 18-30 years with Graves' hyperthyroidism. The sample comprised peripheral blood or thyroid tissue (not recorded which).

This chain's CDR3 is CASSSGSSENTF. CDR3 bases: TGTGCCAGCAGCTCAGGGTCCTCTGAAAACACCTTC. The chain couples TRBV7-9 to TRBJ1-2, with a possible D match to TRBD1 (5 bases). The length of the CDR3 is 12 residues. V lost 4 bases and J lost 12, with 15 bases in between. Looked up from germline, CDR1 is SEHNR and CDR2 is FQNEAQ (reference sequence).